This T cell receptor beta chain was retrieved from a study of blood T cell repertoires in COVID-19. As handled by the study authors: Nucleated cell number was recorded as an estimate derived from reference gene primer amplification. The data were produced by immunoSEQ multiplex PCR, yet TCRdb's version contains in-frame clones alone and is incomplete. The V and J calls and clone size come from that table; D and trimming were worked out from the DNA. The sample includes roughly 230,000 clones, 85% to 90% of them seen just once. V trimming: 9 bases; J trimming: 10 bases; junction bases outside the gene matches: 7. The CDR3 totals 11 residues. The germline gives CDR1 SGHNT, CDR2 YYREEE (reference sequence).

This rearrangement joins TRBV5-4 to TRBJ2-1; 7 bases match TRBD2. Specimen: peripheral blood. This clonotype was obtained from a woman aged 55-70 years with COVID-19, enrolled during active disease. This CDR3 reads CATYWGGEQFF. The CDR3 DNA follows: TGTGCCACCTATTGGGGGGGAGAGCAGTTCTTC.